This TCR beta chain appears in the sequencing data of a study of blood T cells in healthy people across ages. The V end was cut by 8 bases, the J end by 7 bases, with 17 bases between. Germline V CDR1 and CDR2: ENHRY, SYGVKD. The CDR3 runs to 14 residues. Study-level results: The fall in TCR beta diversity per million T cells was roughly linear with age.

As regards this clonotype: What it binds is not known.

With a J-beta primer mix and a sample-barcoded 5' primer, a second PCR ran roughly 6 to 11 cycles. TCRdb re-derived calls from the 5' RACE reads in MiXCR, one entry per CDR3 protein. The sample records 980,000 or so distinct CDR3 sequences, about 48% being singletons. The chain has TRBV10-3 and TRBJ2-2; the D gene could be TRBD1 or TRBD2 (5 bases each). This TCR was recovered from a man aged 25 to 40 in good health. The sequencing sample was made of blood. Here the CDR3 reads CAIQGRNGVGELFF. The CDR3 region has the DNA TGTGCCATCCAGGGTCGAAACGGGGTCGGGGAGCTGTTTTTT.